This T cell receptor beta chain was captured in a study of low-dose radiotherapy and immunotherapy resistance in tumors. Study context: A dose of 0.5 Gy per fraction was delivered to Cohort 1 every 2 weeks, for a total of 6.5 Gy. Starting cycle 1 day 1, oral aspirin 300 mg was given daily for four cycles.

TRAV- and TRBV-specific primers primed first-strand cDNA, covering alpha and beta chains. The authors amplified TCRs for about 20 PCR cycles with a constant-region primer and a V-primer adapter. Following isolation, mRNA was amplified via in vitro transcription. TCRdb processed the reads anew with MiXCR; each CDR3 protein has one entry. This sample has tens of thousands of distinct CDR3 sequences, with 18% found just once. Time point reported: before trial treatment. Qualifying patients carried advanced solid tumors devoid of tumor-infiltrating lymphocytes. Germline-derived CDR1 and CDR2 are MDHEN and SYDVKM. Trimming shortened V by 3 bases and J by 4 bases, and 14 bases separated the two germline ends. CDR3 length: 15 residues. This clonotype turned up a few times.

The sample was PBMCs, taken before treatment. The receptor was isolated from a male donor with prostate cancer. The rearrangement joins TRBV28 to TRBJ2-3; tentative D call: TRBD2 (6 bases). DNA for the CDR3: TGTGCCAGCAGTTTGGGGGGTATCGGGGCAGATACGCAGTATTTT. Translated, it gives CASSLGGIGADTQYF.